One and the same sample provided the 30 T cell receptor beta chains below, sequenced in a study of identical twins. TCRdb used MiXCR to reprocess the 5' RACE reads, holding one entry per CDR3 protein. The sample records about 720,000 distinct CDR3 sequences, 8.5% to 9.5% being singletons. The same data also went into a second study, on yellow fever vaccine responses in identical twins.

The sequencing input was PBMCs. All receptors come from a woman between 18 and 30 years old in good health.

The chain joins TRBV7-9 to TRBJ1-1; TRBD1 matches 9 bases. The CDR3 sequence is 16 residues long. Unmatched junction bases numbered 7, after V lost 0 bases and J lost 5 bases. Germline loops: CDR1 SEHNR, CDR2 FQNEAQ (reference sequence). CDR3 bases: TGTGCCAGCAGCTTAGCCGGGACAGGGTACGAGACTGAAGCTTTCTTT. As protein: CASSLAGTGYETEAFF.

The chain is built from TRBV7-2 and TRBJ2-7; 7 nucleotides match TRBD2. CDR1 SGHTA and CDR2 FQGNSA come from the germline V gene. The CDR3 extends over 13 amino acids. J gave up 0 bases and V 10 bases, and 6 bases lay outside the gene matches. CDR3 nucleotides: TGTGCCACTTCCGGGACTAACTCCTACGAGCAGTACTTC. It codes for CATSGTNSYEQYF.

The J gene is TRBJ2-2, the V gene TRBV7-6; 7 bases are shared with TRBD2. V gave up 5 bases and J gave up 6 bases; unmatched junction bases: 15. The CDR3 is made up of 17 amino acids. From germline, CDR1 is SGHVS and CDR2 FNYEAQ. CDR3 in DNA: TGTGCCAGCAGCCCTCCCCCCGTTAGTGCGGGAGCCGGGGAGCTGTTTTTT. Protein sequence: CASSPPPVSAGAGELFF.

This clonotype was found a few times. The chain has TRBV19 and TRBJ2-1; 7 bases agree with TRBD2. V gave up 7 bases and J gave up 6 bases; unmatched junction bases: 9. The CDR3 has 14 residues. Germline V lookup: CDR1 LNHDA, CDR2 SQIVND (reference sequence). Here the CDR3 reads CASTQTSRGNEQFF. The DNA for the CDR3 is TGTGCCAGTACCCAGACTAGCCGGGGCAATGAGCAGTTCTTC. Looking up the rest from reference TRBV19 and TRBJ2-1 gives the full variable domain: DGGITQSPKYLFRKEGQNVTLSCEQNLNHDAMYWYRQDPGQGLRLIYYSQIVNDFQKGDIAEGYSVSREKKESFPLTVTSAQKNPTAFYLCASTQTSRGNEQFFGPGTRLTVL.

This clonotype has ten or more counts. The chain has TRBV7-2 and TRBJ1-6; D is undetermined. Trimming pared 3 bases from V and 0 bases from J, leaving 12 bases between. The CDR3 is made up of 17 amino acids. Germline CDR1 reads SGHTA; CDR2 reads FQGNSA. For the CDR3, the DNA is TGTGCCAGCAGCTTTTTGAGTGGAGGCTCCTATAATTCACCCCTCCACTTT. Residues: CASSFLSGGSYNSPLHF.

The chain has TRBV29-1 and TRBJ2-1; the D is unclear. Germline V gives CDR1 SQVTM, CDR2 ANQGSEA. The ends were cut back, 1 base at V and 8 bases at J, with 12 bases in the middle. This CDR3 spans 13 amino acids. CDR3 bases: TGCAGCGTTGAAGGCCTAGACGAGGATGAGCAGTTCTTC. This translates into CSVEGLDEDEQFF.

To note about this clonotype: One end of the junction fails to match germline, which may point to a read error. This chain connects TRBV11-2 to TRBJ2-1, with D unresolved. This CDR3 region has 12 residues. Germline V gene sequence: CDR1 SGHAT, CDR2 FQNNGV. CDR3 residues: CASRRVYDEQFF. CDR3 nucleotide sequence: TGTGCCAGCCGTAGGGTCTACGATGAGCAGTTCTTC.

V usage is TRBV29-1 and J usage is TRBJ1-2; a weak D match, TRBD1 (5 bases). CDR1 and CDR2 (germline): SQVTM, ANQGSEA. The V end was cut by 5 bases, the J end by 2 bases, with 12 bases between. This CDR3 is built from 13 residues. Here the CDR3 reads CSVTGTGNYGYTF. The CDR3 region has the DNA TGCAGCGTTACCGGGACGGGAAACTATGGCTACACCTTC.

This clonotype was recorded a few times. The rearrangement links TRBV7-6 to TRBJ2-1; no clear D gene. This CDR3 comprises 13 residues. The V gene lost 6 bases and the J gene lost 8 bases, with 14 bases spanning the gap. Germline lookup yields CDR1 SGHVS and CDR2 FNYEAQ. The CDR3 protein is CASSIEPPDEQFF. The CDR3 DNA reads as TGTGCCAGCAGTATCGAACCCCCCGATGAGCAGTTCTTC. Full variable domain (outside the CDR3, taken from reference TRBV7-6 and TRBJ2-1): GAGVSQSPRYKVTKRGQDVALRCDPISGHVSLYWYRQALGQGPEFLTYFNYEAQQDKSGLPNDRFSAERPEGSISTLTIQRTEQRDSAMYRCASSIEPPDEQFFGPGTRLTVL.

The V and J genes are TRBV20-1 and TRBJ1-1; 7 nucleotides align to TRBD1. The CDR3 length is 12 residues. With 5 bases clipped from V and 5 bases from J, the junction kept 5 bases outside the gene matches. The germline V gene encodes CDR1 DFQATT and CDR2 SNEGSKA (reference sequence). CDR3 in amino acids: CSAGGTATEAFF. The CDR3 DNA sequence: TGCAGTGCTGGGGGGACAGCGACTGAAGCTTTCTTT.

This clonotype was picked up many times. This chain links TRBV4-3 with TRBJ2-3; 11 bases fit TRBD2. The CDR3 is 16 residues long. Germline values: CDR1 LGHNA, CDR2 YSLEER. Trimming at V came to 1 base and at J to 4 bases, leaving 4 bases not matched to a gene. The CDR3 coding sequence is TGCGCCAGCAGCCAAGGGACTAGCGGGTTAGCAGATACGCAGTATTTT. Translating gives CASSQGTSGLADTQYF.

This clonotype was detected many times. V and J are TRBV28 and TRBJ2-4, with TRBD2 matching over 10 bases. The germline CDR1 and CDR2 sequences are MDHEN and SYDVKM. The CDR3 totals 16 residues. V lost 3 bases and J lost 9; bases outside the gene matches: 11. CDR3: CASSFTSGAESPIQYF. The CDR3 DNA follows: TGTGCCAGCAGTTTTACTAGCGGGGCCGAGAGCCCCATTCAGTACTTC.

The rearrangement uses TRBV6-1 and TRBJ2-7; D not certain. The CDR3 contains 17 residues. The V gene's germline CDR1 is MNHNS and CDR2 SASEGT. Trimming stripped 7 bases from V and 4 bases from J, with 26 bases between. The CDR3 region is CASIARPLYETIYEQYF. Written as DNA, the CDR3 is TGTGCCAGCATAGCCCGACCATTGTATGAAACTATATACGAGCAGTACTTC.

This clonotype was seen at least ten times. The chain uses TRBV4-2 and TRBJ1-1; 8 bases match TRBD1. The CDR3 spans 15 residues. CDR1 and CDR2 (germline): LGHNA, YNFKEQ. The trim removed 3 bases at V and 5 bases at J, leaving 8 bases unmatched. The CDR3 here is CASSQENRGGTEAFF. CDR3 nucleotides: TGTGCCAGCAGCCAGGAGAACAGGGGGGGTACTGAAGCTTTCTTT.

The CDR3 nucleotides are TGTGCCAGCAGTCACGACAGGGAAAAAGAGACCCAGTACTTC. This gives the protein CASSHDREKETQYF. This chain joins TRBV28 and TRBJ2-5, with 7 nucleotides matching TRBD1. CDR1 is MDHEN and CDR2 is SYDVKM in the germline V gene. CDR3 length equals 14 residues. Losses at the gene ends were 5 bases for V and 3 bases for J; bases not matched to a gene: 6.

This clonotype was observed a few times. The CDR3 sequence: CASSLRGSNEKLFF. In nucleotides, the CDR3 is TGTGCCAGCAGCTTACGGGGGAGTAATGAAAAACTGTTTTTT. This chain joins TRBV7-8 and TRBJ1-4; D is perhaps TRBD1 (5 bases). CDR1 is SGHVS and CDR2 is FQNEAQ in the germline V gene. The V gene lost 2 bases and the J gene lost 4 bases, with 8 bases spanning the gap. The CDR3 extends over 14 amino acids.

In this sample, this clonotype turned up many times. The junction shows a germline mismatch at one end, possibly a read error. The rearrangement links TRBV12-3 or TRBV12-4 to TRBJ2-2, with 9 positions matching TRBD2. The length of the CDR3 is 16 residues. The CDR3 DNA reads TGTGCCAGCAGCTTAGCGGGGGCGCGGAGCACCGGGGAGCTGTTTTTT. It translates to CASSLAGARSTGELFF.

The V call is TRBV2, the J call TRBJ2-1; 7 nucleotides agree with TRBD1. There are 16 residues in the CDR3. Germline V lookup: CDR1 SNHLY, CDR2 FYNNEI. V was clipped by 9 bases and J by 5 bases; unmatched bases: 16. CDR3 bases: TGTGCCAGGGCTTCTTCGCAAGGGGGCGCGGACAATGAGCAGTTCTTC. Its protein product is CARASSQGGADNEQFF.

The CDR3 spells CASSLPLGSSETQYF. As DNA, the CDR3 is TGTGCCAGCAGCTTACCCCTCGGATCGTCAGAGACCCAGTACTTC. The chain links TRBV7-9 to TRBJ2-5; D uncertain. CDR1 and CDR2 (germline): SEHNR, FQNEAQ (reference sequence). The CDR3 has 15 amino acids. The V gene lost 2 bases and the J gene lost 4 bases, with 14 bases spanning the gap.

The chain joins TRBV11-2 to TRBJ2-3; 9 positions match TRBD1. With V trimmed by 6 bases and J by 1 base, 20 bases remained unmatched. This CDR3 contains 20 residues. Germline CDR1 SGHAT, CDR2 FQNNGV. The CDR3 DNA follows: TGTGCCAGCAGAGACACAGGGGGCGTGGTAGACGTGCGGGGCACAGATACGCAGTATTTT. Its translation: CASRDTGGVVDVRGTDTQYF. The variable domain in full, completed from reference TRBV11-2 and TRBJ2-3, reads EAGVAQSPRYKIIEKRQSVAFWCNPISGHATLYWYQQILGQGPKLLIQFQNNGVVDDSQLPKDRFSAERLKGVDSTLKIQPAKLEDSAVYLCASRDTGGVVDVRGTDTQYFGPGTRLTVL.

This clonotype was seen more than once but under ten times. The chain combines TRBV4-2 with TRBJ1-2; the match to TRBD1 covers 9 bases. The CDR3 loop spans 16 amino acids. The V gene's germline CDR1 is LGHNA and CDR2 YNFKEQ. Germline trimming cut 0 bases from V and 8 bases from J; bases unmatched to any gene: 10. CDR3 sequence: CASSQDPDRGIEGYTF. The CDR3 DNA is TGTGCCAGCAGCCAAGACCCCGACAGGGGGATAGAGGGCTACACCTTC.

This clonotype was counted ten times or more. This chain links TRBV12-3 or TRBV12-4 with TRBJ2-2, with a tentative D call TRBD2 (5 bases). The V and J ends lost 6 bases and 4 bases respectively, with 18 bases between them. This CDR3 is built from 16 residues. CDR3 DNA sequence: TGTGCCAGCAGCACTAGGGCAGGAGTCGGCACCGGGGAGCTGTTTTTT. Translated, it gives CASSTRAGVGTGELFF.

In this sample, this clonotype turned up many times. The chain carries TRBV12-3 or TRBV12-4 and TRBJ2-1; TRBD2 agrees at 9 bases. The CDR3 is 17 amino acids. The trim removed 4 bases at V and 2 bases at J, leaving 9 bases unmatched. The DNA for the CDR3 is TGTGCCAGCAGTTCCTGGTTGGCTAGCGGGGCCTACAATGAGCAGTTCTTC. This gives the protein CASSSWLASGAYNEQFF.

This clonotype was recorded at least ten times. The J gene is TRBJ2-5, the V gene TRBV27; 10 bases line up with TRBD2. CDR1 and CDR2 (germline): MNHEY, SMNVEV (reference sequence). The trim removed 3 bases at V and 3 bases at J, leaving 1 base unmatched. The CDR3 is 14 residues long. Written as DNA, the CDR3 is TGTGCCAGCAGTTTTGGACTAGCGGAAGAGACCCAGTACTTC. This encodes CASSFGLAEETQYF.

This clonotype was counted ten times or more. CDR3 bases: TGTGCCAGCAGCTTTGCGGGGGGTACAGATACGCAGTATTTT. It yields the protein CASSFAGGTDTQYF. The chain uses TRBV7-9 and TRBJ2-3; TRBD2 agrees at 8 bases. J lost 3 bases, V lost 3 bases, and 2 bases had no gene match. This CDR3 spans 14 amino acids. Germline V gene data show CDR1 as SEHNR and CDR2 as FQNEAQ (reference sequence).

This clonotype was found a few times. This chain connects TRBV5-6 to TRBJ2-3, with D hard to call. Germline assignment: CDR1 SGHDT and CDR2 YYEEEE. The CDR3 runs 15 residues. V was shortened by 2 bases and J by 0 bases, with 10 bases between the two germline ends. DNA of the CDR3: TGTGCCAGCAGCTTCGGGTCTAGAAGCACAGATACGCAGTATTTT. Encoded protein: CASSFGSRSTDTQYF.

The chain links TRBV9 to TRBJ2-1; no clear D gene. V was trimmed by 0 bases and J by 4 bases, leaving 14 bases between them. Looked up from germline, CDR1 is SGDLS and CDR2 is YYNGEE. The CDR3 totals 16 residues. The CDR3: CASSVGPGSPYNEQFF. The DNA for the CDR3 is TGTGCCAGCAGCGTAGGGCCCGGGTCCCCTTACAATGAGCAGTTCTTC.

V is TRBV5-1 and J is TRBJ2-1; D is unresolved. Germline V gives CDR1 SGHRS, CDR2 YFSETQ. This CDR3 has 13 residues. V was clipped by 0 bases and J by 9 bases, with 10 bases between them. CDR3 sequence: CASSLEGLGEQFF. CDR3 in DNA: TGCGCCAGCAGCTTGGAAGGTTTGGGTGAGCAGTTCTTC.

This rearrangement joins TRBV12-5 to TRBJ2-3; TRBD1 aligns across 9 bases. Germline V gene lookup returns CDR1 LGHNT and CDR2 FRNRAP. The CDR3 consists of 15 residues. The V gene end was trimmed by 1 base and the J gene end by 4 bases; junction bases not matched to a gene: 3. As DNA, the CDR3 is TGTGCTAGTGGTTTGGATAGGACAGGGGCAGATACGCAGTATTTT. This sequence encodes CASGLDRTGADTQYF.

V gene TRBV7-6 combines with J gene TRBJ2-7; 10 positions match TRBD2. The V segment lost 1 base and the J segment 6 bases; nucleotides outside the gene matches: 3. The CDR3 is made up of 14 amino acids. Germline V CDR1 and CDR2: SGHVS, FNYEAQ. This chain's CDR3 is CASSLVLAGIEQYF. CDR3 nucleotides: TGTGCCAGCAGCTTAGTACTAGCGGGGATCGAGCAGTACTTC.